This TCR beta chain originates from a study of regulatory T cells in long-lasting Graves disease. According to the study, TCR beta libraries were built with iRepertoire HTBI primers and CDR3-region Arm-PCR. One entry per CDR3 protein, called by TCRdb with MiXCR from the multiplex PCR reads. The sample has roughly 400,000 distinct CDR3 sequences, 15% to 20% seen once. General observations from the study: When disease was persistent, TRBV28, TRBJ1-2 and TRBJ2-5 were the favored segments.

V lost 4 bases and J 6 bases, leaving 13 bases between the germline ends. The CDR3 contains 13 residues. Germline V CDR1 and CDR2: SGHVS, FQNEAQ. This clonotype was counted many times. Its antigen is currently unknown. The time point denotes: newly diagnosed GD, antithyroid drugs for less than 3 months. Following extraction of RNA from PBMCs, that RNA was used to make the TCR library. In addition, the sample was reused for a study of T cells in Graves' hyperthyroidism and ophthalmopathy. This second study notes: Ophthalmopathy stood apart from stable hyperthyroidism in a 13 V-J model.

The chain has TRBV7-8 and TRBJ2-7; perhaps TRBD2 as D (6 bases). The source is a woman between 18 and 29 years old with Graves disease. Sample: peripheral blood mononuclear cells (PBMCs), taken at new diagnosis, from a patient treated with antithyroid drugs. The CDR3 spells CASSWGTGAEQYF. DNA of the CDR3: TGTGCCAGCAGCTGGGGGACTGGGGCCGAGCAGTACTTC.